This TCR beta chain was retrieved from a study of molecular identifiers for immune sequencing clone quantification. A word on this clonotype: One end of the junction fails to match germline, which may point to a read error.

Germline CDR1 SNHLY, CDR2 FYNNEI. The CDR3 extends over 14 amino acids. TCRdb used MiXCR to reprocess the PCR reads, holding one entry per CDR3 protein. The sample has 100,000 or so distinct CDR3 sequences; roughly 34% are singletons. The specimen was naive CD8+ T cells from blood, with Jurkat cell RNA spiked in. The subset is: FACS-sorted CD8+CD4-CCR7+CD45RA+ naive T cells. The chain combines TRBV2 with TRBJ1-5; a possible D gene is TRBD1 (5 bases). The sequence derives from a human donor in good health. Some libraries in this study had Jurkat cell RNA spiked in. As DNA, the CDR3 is TGTGCCTGCAGTCCCGGCCAGGGCAATCAGCCCCCGCATTTT. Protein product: CACSPGQGNQPPHF.